These T cell receptor beta chains were read from a single sample in a study of vaccination effects on CD4 cells after COVID-19. The method was immunoSEQ multiplex PCR; TCRdb's version includes in-frame clones alone and lacks a portion of them. In the table there are about 66,000 clones, just under 75% of which are singletons. These receptors' antigens are unknown. This specimen was CD4+ T cells from PBMCs cultured without peptide, taken after COVID-19 vaccination. Source of these receptors: a human donor who received a COVID-19 vaccine. Each CDR3 is given with its conserved first and last residue. Fields, in order: D gene, CDR3 length, J gene, clone size, V gene, CDR3 DNA, CDR3 protein. D genes are given only for firm matches. Expanded clones get a size class; other rows say once, few or many, or leave the size out.

NA	17	TRBJ2-2	NA	TRBV3-1/TRBV3-2	TGTGCCAGCAGCCAAGATTTTAGCGCAGCGAACACCGGGGAGCTGTTTTTT	CASSQDFSAANTGELFF
NA	15	TRBJ2-2	NA	TRBV6-2/TRBV6-3	TGTGCCAGCAGTTACTCGGGACTGAACACCGGGGAGCTGTTTTTT	CASSYSGLNTGELFF
TRBD2	15	TRBJ2-1	NA	TRBV7-2	TGTGCCAGCAGCTTAGGAACTAGCGACTACAATGAGCAGTTCTTC	CASSLGTSDYNEQFF
TRBD2	16	TRBJ2-3	few	TRBV5-1	TGCGCCAGCAGCCTATTAGCGGGGGGGGCTACAGATACGCAGTATTTT	CASSLLAGGATDTQYF
NA	14	TRBJ2-1	NA	TRBV12-5	TGTGCTAGTGGTTTCTGGCAGGTGGGGGATGAGCAGTTCTTC	CASGFWQVGDEQFF
TRBD2	15	TRBJ2-3	few	TRBV18	TGTGCCAGCTCACCAACGGGGGGGCTTAGAGATACGCAGTATTTT	CASSPTGGLRDTQYF
NA	15	TRBJ2-2	once	TRBV5-1	TGCGCCAGCAGCTTGGTGGCTAGCCTAACCGGGGAGCTGTTTTTT	CASSLVASLTGELFF
NA	11	TRBJ2-1	NA	TRBV6-5	TGTGCCAGCGGAAGGGATTCTGAGCAGTTCTTC	CASGRDSEQFF
NA	15	TRBJ1-3	NA	TRBV10-3	TGTGCCATCAGCGATGGAGGGATCTCTGGAAACACCATATATTTT	CAISDGGISGNTIYF
TRBD1	14	TRBJ2-1	NA	TRBV5-1	TGCGCCAGCAGCCCGGACAGGGGGAACAATGAGCAGTTCTTC	CASSPDRGNNEQFF
NA	12	TRBJ2-3	NA	TRBV5-1	TGCGCCAGCAGCACCAACACAGATACGCAGTATTTT	CASSTNTDTQYF
TRBD1	16	TRBJ2-2	once	TRBV24-1	TGTGCCACCAGTGATGACAGGGGGCTGAACACCGGGGAGCTGTTTTTT	CATSDDRGLNTGELFF
TRBD1	16	TRBJ2-1	NA	TRBV15	TGTGCCACCAGCGGGACAGGGATGGGAGTCTACAATGAGCAGTTCTTC	CATSGTGMGVYNEQFF
NA	17	TRBJ1-5	few	TRBV2	TGTGCCAGCAGTGCGCTTTTGTGGGACGATAGCAATCAGCCCCAGCATTTT	CASSALLWDDSNQPQHF
TRBD1	15	TRBJ2-3	NA	TRBV6-1	TGTGCCAGCAGTGAAGGACAGGGGCGCATAGATACGCAGTATTTT	CASSEGQGRIDTQYF
NA	15	TRBJ1-4	once	TRBV5-1	TGCGCCAGCAGGGGTAGGACGGATACTAATGAAAAACTGTTTTTT	CASRGRTDTNEKLFF
TRBD2	15	TRBJ2-1	NA	TRBV15	TGTGCCACCAGCCCCCGGGGGGGGTTGGTCAATGAGCAGTTCTTC	CATSPRGGLVNEQFF
NA	13	TRBJ2-1	NA	TRBV10-3	TGTGCCATCTCCAGGCCGGTCTACAATGAGCAGTTCTTC	CAISRPVYNEQFF
TRBD1	15	TRBJ2-6	NA	TRBV28	TGTGCCAGCAGTCAGGGGGCCTCTGGGGCCAACGTCCTGACTTTC	CASSQGASGANVLTF
NA	16	TRBJ1-1	few	TRBV29-1	TGCAGCGTATCCAGGGGAGGAGCAGCGGTGAACACTGAAGCTTTCTTT	CSVSRGGAAVNTEAFF
NA	15	TRBJ2-2	NA	TRBV5-8	TGTGCCAGCAGCTTGGAGGGGGGGGACACCGGGGAGCTGTTTTTT	CASSLEGGDTGELFF
NA	13	TRBJ1-5	NA	TRBV15	TGTGCCACCAGCCCGTCGGCGAGTCAGCCCCAGCATTTT	CATSPSASQPQHF
NA	16	TRBJ2-3	NA	TRBV7-2	TGTGCCAGCAGCCCTCGGGTAGCTCGATATAAGGATACGCAGTATTTT	CASSPRVARYKDTQYF
NA	14	TRBJ1-2	NA	TRBV6-5	TGTGCCAGCAGTTACTCGTCTCCCCGAGGACAGTACACCTTC	CASSYSSPRGQYTF
TRBD2	16	TRBJ2-1	once	TRBV12-5	TGTGCTAGTGGTCCGTACCTAGCGGGGGGATACAATGAGCAGTTCTTC	CASGPYLAGGYNEQFF
NA	12	TRBJ2-1	NA	TRBV2	TGTGCCAGCAGAATACAGGGAGGGGAGCAGTTCTTC	CASRIQGGEQFF
NA	12	TRBJ2-5	NA	TRBV12-3/TRBV12-4	TGTGCCAGCAGTCCGTACCAAGAGACCCAGTACTTC	CASSPYQETQYF